This T cell receptor (beta chain) appears in the sequencing data of a study of shared clonotypes between healthy human individuals. Whole-study results and caveats: Rarefaction analysis demonstrated incomplete sorted-subset sequencing notwithstanding large depth.

Regarding this clone: What it recognizes is unknown.

Within Nashville, Tennessee resided all donors, each a Caucasian adult. The investigators split CD4+ cells into a CD45RA+ naive subset and a CD45RA-negative memory subset. The study ran the assay at deep level. TCRdb's copy holds only in-frame clones and misses some; the assay was immunoSEQ multiplex PCR. The sample records some 1 million clones, 65% to 75% being singletons. Per germline, CDR1 SGHTA and CDR2 FQGNSA. V was cut by 1 base and J by 6 bases, with 8 bases left in between. This CDR3 contains 13 residues. The rearrangement joins TRBV7-2 to TRBJ2-3, with a possible D match to TRBD2 (5 bases). The sample consisted of memory CD4+ T cells sorted from blood. Indicated subset: CD45RA-negative fraction. The receptor comes from a man younger than 35 in good health. The CDR3 sequence is CASSLVSADTQYF. The CDR3 DNA follows: TGTGCCAGCAGCTTAGTTAGCGCGGATACGCAGTATTTT. The full variable domain, its missing parts supplied by reference TRBV7-2 and TRBJ2-3, is GAGVSQSPSNKVTEKGKDVELRCDPISGHTALYWYRQSLGQGLEFLIYFQGNSAPDKSGLPSDRFSAERTGGSVSTLTIQRTQQEDSAVYLCASSLVSADTQYFGPGTRLTVL.